Shown below are 27 T cell receptor beta chains from a single sample sequenced in a study of response to subunit inactivated influenza vaccine. Using its own MiXCR run on the RT-PCR reads, TCRdb lists one record per CDR3 protein. The sample has roughly 550,000 distinct CDR3 sequences, under 25% seen once. Separately, the same data were catalogued under a study of T cells expressing NK-cell markers. That work adds: Scientists made TCR beta cDNA using 5'RACE template switching with UMIs.

The sequencing here drew on CD4+ T cells sorted from PBMCs, taken about 13 days after vaccination. All receptors come from a man aged 50 or older who received an inactivated influenza vaccine.

This clonotype was found many times. The rearrangement uses TRBV29-1 and TRBJ2-7; TRBD1 aligns across 8 bases. The V gene end was trimmed by 1 base and the J gene end by 2 bases; junction bases not matched to a gene: 1. CDR1 and CDR2 (germline): SQVTM, ANQGSEA. CDR3 size: 13 residues. CDR3 loop: CSVEVQGAYEQYF. The CDR3 DNA reads TGCAGCGTTGAAGTACAGGGGGCCTACGAGCAGTACTTC.

The V call is TRBV7-2, the J call TRBJ2-1; 9 bases are a match to TRBD2. CDR1 is SGHTA and CDR2 is FQGNSA in the germline V gene. The CDR3 consists of 15 residues. V was pared by 5 bases and J by 5 bases, with 7 bases of the junction left unmatched. The CDR3 coding sequence is TGTGCCAGCAGCCCAAGCGGGAGGTTTGACAATGAGCAGTTCTTC. It specifies CASSPSGRFDNEQFF.

The CDR3 coding sequence is TGTGCCAGCAGCCTTCGGGAGGGCAACGGGGAGCTGTTTTTT. Its protein is CASSLREGNGELFF. The J gene is TRBJ2-2, the V gene TRBV9; 8 bases fit TRBD2. CDR3 length: 14 residues. In germline, CDR1 is SGDLS, CDR2 YYNGEE. J was trimmed by 7 bases and V by 4 bases; bases with no gene match: 6.

This clonotype has only a few counts. The chain carries TRBV2 and TRBJ2-2; possible D gene TRBD2, 5 bases. This CDR3 region has 15 residues. Trimming cost V 6 bases and J 4 bases, with 15 bases left between them. CDR1 and CDR2 (germline): SNHLY, FYNNEI. CDR3 sequence: CASRTSLGGTGELFF. The CDR3 nucleotides read TGTGCCAGCAGGACCTCACTAGGAGGCACCGGGGAGCTGTTTTTT.

The V gene is TRBV28, the J gene TRBJ2-7, with D possibly TRBD1 on 5 matching bases. CDR1 is MDHEN, CDR2 SYDVKM, per germline. The length of the CDR3 is 14 residues. Trimming left V 3 bases short and J 5 bases short, with 14 bases between. The CDR3 reads CASSFSGRVHEQYF. The CDR3 bases are TGTGCCAGCAGTTTTTCGGGCAGGGTCCACGAGCAGTACTTC.

The rearrangement joins TRBV20-1 to TRBJ2-2; D is perhaps TRBD2 (6 bases). Germline CDR1 is DFQATT and CDR2 is SNEGSKA (reference sequence). V was trimmed by 4 bases and J by 5 bases, leaving 14 bases between them. The length of the CDR3 is 14 residues. The CDR3 nucleotides are TGCAGTGCTACTAGGCGGGAAAATACCGGGGAGCTGTTTTTT. This encodes CSATRRENTGELFF.

The chain combines TRBV10-3 with TRBJ2-7, with 11 bases matching TRBD2. V lost 2 bases to trimming and J lost 5 bases; unmatched junction nucleotides: 11. Germline V gene lookup returns CDR1 ENHRY and CDR2 SYGVKD. The CDR3 length is 17 residues. The CDR3 reads CAISESVAGGSRNEQYF. The CDR3 nucleotides read TGTGCCATCAGTGAGAGTGTAGCGGGAGGGTCTCGGAACGAGCAGTACTTC.

Here the CDR3 reads CASSPGQPKETQYF. CDR3 nucleotide sequence: TGTGCCAGCTCACCTGGACAGCCAAAAGAGACCCAGTACTTC. V usage is TRBV18 and J usage is TRBJ2-5, with D perhaps matching TRBD1 (6 bases). The CDR3 is 14 residues long. CDR1 and CDR2 from the germline V gene are KGHSH and LQKENI. The V end was cut by 3 bases, the J end by 3 bases, with 11 bases between.

The chain joins TRBV6-1 to TRBJ2-2; 10 nucleotides match TRBD1. Per the germline V gene, CDR1 is MNHNS and CDR2 is SASEGT. V shed 7 bases and J 5 bases; nucleotides not matched to a gene: 4. This CDR3 has 14 residues. The CDR3 region is CASNDRGLTGELFF. The CDR3 nucleotides read TGTGCCAGCAACGACAGGGGGCTAACCGGGGAGCTGTTTTTT.

Ten or more counts support this clonotype. The CDR3 nucleotides read TGTGCCAGCAGTACAGGTCCCTTCGAGCAGTACTTC. It is translated as CASSTGPFEQYF. The chain uses TRBV6-5 and TRBJ2-7; tentative D call: TRBD1 (5 bases). Germline V gives CDR1 MNHEY, CDR2 SVGAGI. The CDR3 runs to 12 residues. V lost 5 bases and J lost 6, with 11 bases in between.

This clonotype was seen a few times. The J gene is TRBJ2-3, the V gene TRBV5-5; tentatively, D is TRBD1 (6 bases). The CDR3 extends over 14 amino acids. V shed 4 bases and J shed 0 bases, with 9 bases lying between them. Germline CDR1 SGHKS, CDR2 YYEKEE (reference sequence). The CDR3 loop is CASSRGFSTDTQYF. The DNA for the CDR3 is TGTGCCAGCAGCAGGGGGTTTAGCACAGATACGCAGTATTTT.

The CDR3 DNA is TGTGCCAGCTCACCAAAACAGGGTCTGGGAGAGCAGTACTTC. This gives the protein CASSPKQGLGEQYF. V and J are TRBV18 and TRBJ2-7; TRBD1 is a possible D gene (6 bases). V gave up 2 bases and J gave up 7 bases, with 15 bases separating them. The CDR3 runs to 14 residues. The germline V gene has CDR1 KGHSH and CDR2 LQKENI. Combining the CDR3 with reference TRBV18 and TRBJ2-7 gives the whole variable domain NAGVMQNPRHLVRRRGQEARLRCSPMKGHSHVYWYRQLPEEGLKFMVYLQKENIIDESGMPKERFSAEFPKEGPSILRIQQVVRGDSAAYFCASSPKQGLGEQYFGPGTRLTVT.

The chain couples TRBV5-1 to TRBJ2-4; TRBD2 might be the D (6 bases). The CDR3 contains 19 residues. Germline V lookup: CDR1 SGHRS, CDR2 YFSETQ. The V end lost 5 bases, the J end lost 0 bases, and 24 bases lay between the germline ends. The CDR3 DNA reads as TGCGCCAGCAGTGGTGGGGGAGTCTCCGGGGACTTAGCCAAAAACATTCAGTACTTC. Its translation: CASSGGGVSGDLAKNIQYF.

This chain links TRBV10-2 with TRBJ2-2; D not certain. The CDR3 loop spans 14 amino acids. CDR1 and CDR2 (germline): WSHSY, SAAADI. V lost 2 bases and J 1 base, leaving 5 bases between the germline ends. CDR3 sequence reads: CASSEKGNTGELFF. In nucleotides, the CDR3 is TGCGCCAGCAGTGAGAAAGGGAACACCGGGGAGCTGTTTTTT.

This clonotype was seen a few times. This chain uses TRBV20-1 with TRBJ1-5, with TRBD1 matching 7 bases. With V trimmed by 2 bases and J by 3 bases, 4 bases remained unmatched. The CDR3 has 14 residues. Germline lookup yields CDR1 DFQATT and CDR2 SNEGSKA (reference sequence). CDR3 sequence (DNA): TGCAGTGCTAGAAACGACAGGGACAATCAGCCCCAGCATTTT. It codes for CSARNDRDNQPQHF.

This clonotype was seen a few times. A clone one base away is much larger, so this may be a read error. V and J are TRBV28 and TRBJ2-1; the D is unclear. The V gene lost 5 bases and the J gene lost 0 bases, with 2 bases spanning the gap. The CDR3 is 12 residues long. Germline CDR1 MDHEN, CDR2 SYDVKM. The CDR3 bases are TGTGCCAGCAGTATCTCCTACAATGAGCAGTTCTTC. It is translated as CASSISYNEQFF. Together with reference TRBV28 and TRBJ2-1, the CDR3 gives the full variable domain: DVKVTQSSRYLVKRTGEKVFLECVQDMDHENMFWYRQDPGLGLRLIYFSYDVKMKEKGDIPEGYSVSREKKERFSLILESASTNQTSMYLCASSISYNEQFFGPGTRLTVL.

The chain recombines TRBV7-2 with TRBJ2-2, with TRBD1 as a possible D gene (6 bases). CDR3 length: 14 residues. The V and J ends lost 6 bases and 3 bases respectively, with 11 bases between them. The germline V gene has CDR1 SGHTA and CDR2 FQGNSA. The CDR3 spells CASRAGDDTGELFF. For the CDR3, the DNA is TGTGCCAGCAGGGCAGGGGACGACACCGGGGAGCTGTTTTTT.

Only a few counts were recorded for this clonotype. The chain has TRBV24-1 and TRBJ2-1; D unclear. V was shortened by 3 bases and J by 1 base, with 12 bases between the two germline ends. Germline V gene sequence: CDR1 KGHDR, CDR2 SFDVKD. The CDR3 totals 16 residues. In DNA form, the CDR3 reads TGTGCCACCAGTGATAAAGGGTCCATATCCTACAATGAGCAGTTCTTC. Translating gives CATSDKGSISYNEQFF.

The rearrangement links TRBV11-2 to TRBJ2-3; no definite D call. Deletions cut 4 bases from V and 12 bases from J, with 14 bases between. Germline assignment: CDR1 SGHAT and CDR2 FQNNGV. There are 12 residues in the CDR3. The CDR3 sequence is CASSSDWAGQYF. For the CDR3, the DNA is TGTGCCAGCAGCTCCGATTGGGCTGGCCAGTATTTT.

The V and J genes are TRBV7-2 and TRBJ2-5, with TRBD1 matching over 7 bases. Germline trimming cut 5 bases from V and 4 bases from J; bases unmatched to any gene: 7. The CDR3 loop spans 14 amino acids. Germline CDR1 SGHTA, CDR2 FQGNSA. The CDR3 sequence: CASSKGAAGETQYF. CDR3 DNA sequence: TGTGCCAGCAGCAAGGGGGCCGCAGGAGAGACCCAGTACTTC.

This clonotype was observed a few times. V and J are TRBV5-1 and TRBJ1-6; D call uncertain. Germline V CDR1 and CDR2: SGHRS, YFSETQ. This CDR3 is built from 14 residues. Trimming shortened V by 2 bases and J by 7 bases, and 10 bases separated the two germline ends. The CDR3 protein is CASSFGNENSPLHF. In DNA form, the CDR3 reads TGCGCCAGCAGCTTCGGAAACGAGAATTCACCCCTCCACTTT.

This clonotype was counted a few times. This chain links TRBV2 with TRBJ2-7; 7 positions match TRBD2. V gave up 9 bases and J gave up 2 bases; unmatched junction bases: 7. Germline CDR1 reads SNHLY; CDR2 reads FYNNEI. CDR3 length: 13 residues. The CDR3 sequence is CASTGLAAYEQYF. In nucleotides, the CDR3 is TGTGCCAGTACTGGGCTAGCGGCCTACGAGCAGTACTTC.

The chain is built from TRBV25-1 and TRBJ2-7; D perhaps matches TRBD1 (6 bases). The CDR3 is 11 amino acids. CDR1 and CDR2 (germline): MGHDK, SYGVNS. V lost 7 bases to trimming and J lost 4 bases, with 8 bases between them. The CDR3 sequence is CASTGQYEQYF. The DNA of the CDR3 is TGTGCCAGCACTGGACAGTACGAGCAGTACTTC.

The J gene is TRBJ1-4, the V gene TRBV12-3 or TRBV12-4; no firm D call. The CDR3 covers 14 residues. With 2 bases removed from V and 8 bases from J, the gap between germline ends came to 12 bases. CDR3 region: CASSLLEGREKLFF. CDR3 nucleotide sequence: TGTGCCAGCAGTTTACTTGAGGGCCGGGAAAAACTGTTTTTT.

This clonotype was counted at least ten times. The rearrangement links TRBV24-1 to TRBJ2-3, with 10 bases matching TRBD2. CDR3 length equals 13 residues. Trimming cost V 10 bases and J 4 bases; bases outside gene matches: 4. CDR1 and CDR2 (germline): KGHDR, SFDVKD. The CDR3 loop is CATNLAGADTQYF. The CDR3 nucleotides are TGTGCCACAAATCTAGCGGGAGCAGATACGCAGTATTTT.

This clonotype was observed a few times. V usage is TRBV24-1 and J usage is TRBJ2-4; 8 positions agree with TRBD1. Germline V lookup: CDR1 KGHDR, CDR2 SFDVKD. The V segment lost 4 bases and the J segment 5 bases; nucleotides outside the gene matches: 9. There are 16 residues in the CDR3. CDR3 in DNA: TGTGCCACCAGTGACCCGACAGGGGACTCCCAAAACATTCAGTACTTC. Translating gives CATSDPTGDSQNIQYF.

The V and J genes are TRBV5-1 and TRBJ2-6, with D perhaps matching TRBD2 (5 bases). The CDR3 is 17 amino acids. Germline V gene lookup returns CDR1 SGHRS and CDR2 YFSETQ. V lost 3 bases to trimming and J lost 0 bases, with 13 bases between them. CDR3 amino acids: CASSWRVSSSGANVLTF. CDR3 DNA sequence: TGCGCCAGCAGCTGGCGGGTGTCCTCCTCTGGGGCCAACGTCCTGACTTTC.